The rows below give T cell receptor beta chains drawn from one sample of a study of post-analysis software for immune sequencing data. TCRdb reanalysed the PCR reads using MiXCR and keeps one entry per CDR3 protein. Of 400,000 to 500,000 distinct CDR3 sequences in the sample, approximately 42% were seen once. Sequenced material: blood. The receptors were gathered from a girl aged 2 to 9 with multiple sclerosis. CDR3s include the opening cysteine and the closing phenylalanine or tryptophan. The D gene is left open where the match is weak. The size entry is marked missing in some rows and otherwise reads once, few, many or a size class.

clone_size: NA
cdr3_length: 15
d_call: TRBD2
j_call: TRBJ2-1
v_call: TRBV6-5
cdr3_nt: TGTGCCAGCAGTCTCCTAGCGGAACCGCCCCATGAGCAGTTCTTC
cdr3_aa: CASSLLAEPPHEQFF

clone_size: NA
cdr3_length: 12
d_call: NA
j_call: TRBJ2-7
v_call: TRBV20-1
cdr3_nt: TGCAGTGCTAGAGTCCCGGGCTCCGAGCAGTACTTC
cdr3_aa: CSARVPGSEQYF

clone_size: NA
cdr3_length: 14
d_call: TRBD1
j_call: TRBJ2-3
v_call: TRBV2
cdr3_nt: TGTGCCAGCAGAGACAGGGTTCTGCCAGATACGCAGTATTTT
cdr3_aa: CASRDRVLPDTQYF

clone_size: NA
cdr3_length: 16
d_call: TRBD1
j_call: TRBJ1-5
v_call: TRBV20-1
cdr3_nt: TGCAGTGCTAGAGAGGAGGGACAGGTGGCGGATCAGCCCCAGCATTTT
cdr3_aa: CSAREEGQVADQPQHF

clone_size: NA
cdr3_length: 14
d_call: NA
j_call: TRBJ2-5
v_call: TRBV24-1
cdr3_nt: TGTGCCACCAGTGACGGCGGAGAGGAAGAGACCCAGTACTTC
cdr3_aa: CATSDGGEEETQYF

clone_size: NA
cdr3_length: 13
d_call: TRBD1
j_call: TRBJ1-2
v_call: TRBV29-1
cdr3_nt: TGCAGCGTTGAAGCCAGGGGGCCCTATGGCTACACCTTC
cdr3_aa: CSVEARGPYGYTF

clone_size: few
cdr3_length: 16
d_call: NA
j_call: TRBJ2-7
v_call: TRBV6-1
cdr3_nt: TGTGCCAGCAGTGCGGGCCCGGGGTGGGTTCCCTACGAGCAGTACTTC
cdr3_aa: CASSAGPGWVPYEQYF

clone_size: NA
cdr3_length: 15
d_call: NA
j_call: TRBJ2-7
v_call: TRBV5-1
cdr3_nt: TGCGCCAGCAGCCCCACCGTGAGGGCCTCCTACGAGCAGTACTTC
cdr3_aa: CASSPTVRASYEQYF

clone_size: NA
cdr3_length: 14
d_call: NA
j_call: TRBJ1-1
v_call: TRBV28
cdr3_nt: TGTGCCAGCAGTAACAGGGTTCGGGAGACTGAAGCTTTCTTT
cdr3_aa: CASSNRVRETEAFF

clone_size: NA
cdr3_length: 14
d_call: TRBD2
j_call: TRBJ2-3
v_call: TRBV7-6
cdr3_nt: TGTGCCAGCGGCTTAAGACTAGCCCCAGATACGCAGTATTTT
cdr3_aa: CASGLRLAPDTQYF

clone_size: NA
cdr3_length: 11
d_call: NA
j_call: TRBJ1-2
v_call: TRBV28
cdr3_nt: TGTGCCAGCAGTTTAGCCTATGGCTACACCTTC
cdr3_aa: CASSLAYGYTF

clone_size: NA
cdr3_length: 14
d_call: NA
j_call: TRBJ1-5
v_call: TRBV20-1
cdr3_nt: TGCAGTGCTAGTAACCCGGGGGGCAATCAGCCCCAGCATTTT
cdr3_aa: CSASNPGGNQPQHF

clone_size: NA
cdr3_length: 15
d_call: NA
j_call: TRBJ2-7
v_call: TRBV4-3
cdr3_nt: TGCGCCAGCAGCCAAGATCGCACCCGCGTCTACGAGCAGTACTTC
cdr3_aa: CASSQDRTRVYEQYF

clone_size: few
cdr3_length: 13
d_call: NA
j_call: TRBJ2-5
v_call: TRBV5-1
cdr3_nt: TGCGCCAGCAGGGAGATGGGTGAGGAGACCCAGTACTTC
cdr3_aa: CASREMGEETQYF

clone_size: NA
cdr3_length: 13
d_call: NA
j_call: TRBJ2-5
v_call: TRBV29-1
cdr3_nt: TGCAGCGTCCGGACACTAGTGACAGAGACCCAGTACTTC
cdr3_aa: CSVRTLVTETQYF

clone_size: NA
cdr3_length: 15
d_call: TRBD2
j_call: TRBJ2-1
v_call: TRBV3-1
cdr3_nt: TGTGCCAACAGTAGCGGGGGGGGTCTCTACAATGAGCAGTTCTTC
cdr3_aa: CANSSGGGLYNEQFF

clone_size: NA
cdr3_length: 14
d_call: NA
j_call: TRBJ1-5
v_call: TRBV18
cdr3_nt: TGTGCCAGCTCACCTTCAGGGCTATATCAGCCCCAGCATTTT
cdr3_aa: CASSPSGLYQPQHF

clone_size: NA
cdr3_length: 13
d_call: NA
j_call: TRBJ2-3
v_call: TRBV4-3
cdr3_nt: TGCGCCAGCAGCCAAACTCGTGGAGATGCGCAGTATTTT
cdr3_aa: CASSQTRGDAQYF

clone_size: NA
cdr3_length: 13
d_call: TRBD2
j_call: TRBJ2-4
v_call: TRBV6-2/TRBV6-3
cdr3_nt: TGTGCCAGCAGAAAAACTAGCGGGGGCATTCAGTACTTC
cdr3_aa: CASRKTSGGIQYF

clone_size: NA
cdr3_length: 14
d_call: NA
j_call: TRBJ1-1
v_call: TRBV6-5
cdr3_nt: TGTGCCAGCACCTACAGGGAGGGTTACACTGAAGCTTTCTTT
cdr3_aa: CASTYREGYTEAFF

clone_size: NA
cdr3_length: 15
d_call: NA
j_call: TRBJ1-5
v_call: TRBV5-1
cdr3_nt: TGCGCCAGCAGCTTGGCGCCCGGGTTTGGACGGCCCCAGCATTTT
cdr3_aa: CASSLAPGFGRPQHF

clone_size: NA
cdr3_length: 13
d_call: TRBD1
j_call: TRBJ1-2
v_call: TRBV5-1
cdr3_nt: TGCGCCAGCAGCTTGCAGGGGGGAGATGGCTACACCTTC
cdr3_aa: CASSLQGGDGYTF

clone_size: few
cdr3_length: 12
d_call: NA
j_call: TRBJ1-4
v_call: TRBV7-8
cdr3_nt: TGTGCCAGCAGTTTAGACAGAGAAAAACTGTTTTTT
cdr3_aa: CASSLDREKLFF

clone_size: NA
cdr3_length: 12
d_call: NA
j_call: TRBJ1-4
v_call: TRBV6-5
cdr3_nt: TGTGCCAGCGGGGAAATGGGCGAAAAACTGTTTTTT
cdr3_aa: CASGEMGEKLFF

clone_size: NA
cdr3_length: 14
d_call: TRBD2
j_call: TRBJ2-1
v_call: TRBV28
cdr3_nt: TGTGCCAGCAGTTCACCGGGACTACAAGAGACCCAGTTCTTC
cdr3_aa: CASSSPGLQETQFF

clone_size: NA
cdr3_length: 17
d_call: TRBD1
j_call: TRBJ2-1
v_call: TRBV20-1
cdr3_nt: TGCAGTGCTAGCAAGGGCGAGGGGGCCTTCTGGTGGGATGAGCAGTTCTTC
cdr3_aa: CSASKGEGAFWWDEQFF

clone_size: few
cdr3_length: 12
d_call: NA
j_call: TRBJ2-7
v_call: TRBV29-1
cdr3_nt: TGCAGCGTGGAGTTTGAGTCCTACGAGCAGTACTTC
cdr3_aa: CSVEFESYEQYF

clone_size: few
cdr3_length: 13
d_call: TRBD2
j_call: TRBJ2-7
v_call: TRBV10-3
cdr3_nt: TGTGCCATCAGTGGCGGGGGGTCCTACGAGCAGTACTTC
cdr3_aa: CAISGGGSYEQYF

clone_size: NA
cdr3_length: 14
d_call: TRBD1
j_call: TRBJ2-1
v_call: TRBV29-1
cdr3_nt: TGCAGCGCCACAACCGGGACAGGAGACAATGAGCAGTTCTTC
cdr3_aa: CSATTGTGDNEQFF

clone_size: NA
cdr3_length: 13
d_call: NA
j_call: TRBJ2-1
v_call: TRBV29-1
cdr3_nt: TGCAGCGTTGAAGATTGGCCAGACAATGAGCAGTTCTTC
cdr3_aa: CSVEDWPDNEQFF

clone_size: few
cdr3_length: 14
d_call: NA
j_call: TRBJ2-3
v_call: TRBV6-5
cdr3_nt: TGTGCCAGCAGTTACTCCCTAGTCACAGATACGCAGTATTTT
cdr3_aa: CASSYSLVTDTQYF

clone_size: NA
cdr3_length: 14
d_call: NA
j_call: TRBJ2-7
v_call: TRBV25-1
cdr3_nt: TGTGCCAGCAGTGAGCCCCTGACAGAGGACGAGCAGTACTTC
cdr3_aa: CASSEPLTEDEQYF

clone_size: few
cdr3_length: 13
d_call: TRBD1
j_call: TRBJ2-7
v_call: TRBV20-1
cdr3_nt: TGCAGTGTGGGGACAGCAGTCTCCTACGAGCAGTACTTC
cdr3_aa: CSVGTAVSYEQYF

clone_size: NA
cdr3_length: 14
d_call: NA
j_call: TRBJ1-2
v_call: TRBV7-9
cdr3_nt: TGTGCCAGCAGCTTCGGAGCAGGCACTTATGGCTACACCTTC
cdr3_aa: CASSFGAGTYGYTF

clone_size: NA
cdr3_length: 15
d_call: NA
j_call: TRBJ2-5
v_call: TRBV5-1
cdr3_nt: TGCGCCAGCAGCCCCAACGGAGGGGGGCCGGAGACCCAGTACTTC
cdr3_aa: CASSPNGGGPETQYF

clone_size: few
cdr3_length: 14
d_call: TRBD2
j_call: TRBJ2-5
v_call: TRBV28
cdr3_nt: TGTGCCAGCAATACCCTAGCGGGGAAAGAGACCCAGTACTTC
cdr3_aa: CASNTLAGKETQYF

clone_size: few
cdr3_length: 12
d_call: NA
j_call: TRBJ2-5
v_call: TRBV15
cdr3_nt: TGTGCCACCAGCAGAGCCACGGGGACCCAGTACTTC
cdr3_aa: CATSRATGTQYF

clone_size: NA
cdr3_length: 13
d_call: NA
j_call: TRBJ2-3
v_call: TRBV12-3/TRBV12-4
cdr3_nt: TGTGCCAGCAGTTTAGCGGTAGTAGATACGCAGTATTTT
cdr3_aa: CASSLAVVDTQYF

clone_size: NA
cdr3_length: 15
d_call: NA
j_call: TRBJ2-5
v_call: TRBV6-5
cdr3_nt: TGTGTCAGCAAAATCGACAGGCGCGTATGGGAGACCCAGTACTTC
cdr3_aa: CVSKIDRRVWETQYF

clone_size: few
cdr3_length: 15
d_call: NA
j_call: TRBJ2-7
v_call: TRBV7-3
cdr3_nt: TGTGCCAGCAGCTTAACGGGAGGGGGCAACTACGAGCAGTACTTC
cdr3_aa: CASSLTGGGNYEQYF

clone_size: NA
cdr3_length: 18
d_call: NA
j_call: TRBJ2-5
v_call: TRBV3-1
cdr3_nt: TGTGCCAGCAGCCAAGTGGGGGAGGCGAGACTAGGGGAAGAGACCCAGTACTTC
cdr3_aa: CASSQVGEARLGEETQYF

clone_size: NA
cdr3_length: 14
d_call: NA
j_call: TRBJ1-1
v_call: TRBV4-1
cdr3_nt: TGCGCCAGCAGCCCTACCGCGGGGTACACTGAAGCTTTCTTT
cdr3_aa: CASSPTAGYTEAFF

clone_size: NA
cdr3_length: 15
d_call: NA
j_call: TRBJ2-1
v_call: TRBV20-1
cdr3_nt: TGCAGTGCATTTACCGGGAGTCGATCCTACAATGAGCAGTTCTTC
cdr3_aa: CSAFTGSRSYNEQFF

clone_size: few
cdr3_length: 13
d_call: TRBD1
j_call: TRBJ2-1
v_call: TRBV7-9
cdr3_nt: TGTGCCAGCAGCTCTAGGACAGGGAATGAGCAGTTCTTC
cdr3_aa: CASSSRTGNEQFF

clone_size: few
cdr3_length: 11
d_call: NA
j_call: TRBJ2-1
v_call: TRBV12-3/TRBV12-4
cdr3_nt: TGTGCCAGCAGACAGAACAATGAGCAGTTCTTC
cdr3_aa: CASRQNNEQFF

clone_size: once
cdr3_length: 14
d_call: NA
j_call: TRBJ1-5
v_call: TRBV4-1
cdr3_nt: TGCGCCAGCAGCCAATTGAGGAGTACTCAGCCCCAGCATTTT
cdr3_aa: CASSQLRSTQPQHF

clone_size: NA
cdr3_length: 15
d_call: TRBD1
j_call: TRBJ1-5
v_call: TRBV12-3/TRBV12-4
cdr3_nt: TGTGCCAGCAGCAAGGGGGGACAGGGTCATCAGCCCCAGCATTTT
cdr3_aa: CASSKGGQGHQPQHF

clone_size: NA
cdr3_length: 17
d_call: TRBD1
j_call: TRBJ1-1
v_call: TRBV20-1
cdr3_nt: TGCAGTGCTAGATCGACGAAGGACAGGGCTGTATCCAGGGCAGCTTTCTTT
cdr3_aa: CSARSTKDRAVSRAAFF

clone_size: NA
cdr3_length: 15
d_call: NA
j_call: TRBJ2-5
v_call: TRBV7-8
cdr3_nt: TGTGCCAGCAGCTTAGAGGGACTGTATCAAGAGACCCAGTACTTC
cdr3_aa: CASSLEGLYQETQYF

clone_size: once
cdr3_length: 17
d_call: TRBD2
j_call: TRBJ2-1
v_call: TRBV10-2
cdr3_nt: TGCGCCAGCATGAAACCGACCGGGACTAGCGGGCGGATGGAGCAGTTCTTC
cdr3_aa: CASMKPTGTSGRMEQFF

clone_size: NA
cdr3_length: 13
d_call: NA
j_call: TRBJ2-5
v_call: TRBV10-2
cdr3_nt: TGCGCCAGCAGTTCGACTAGAAGGGAGACCCAGTACTTC
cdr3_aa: CASSSTRRETQYF